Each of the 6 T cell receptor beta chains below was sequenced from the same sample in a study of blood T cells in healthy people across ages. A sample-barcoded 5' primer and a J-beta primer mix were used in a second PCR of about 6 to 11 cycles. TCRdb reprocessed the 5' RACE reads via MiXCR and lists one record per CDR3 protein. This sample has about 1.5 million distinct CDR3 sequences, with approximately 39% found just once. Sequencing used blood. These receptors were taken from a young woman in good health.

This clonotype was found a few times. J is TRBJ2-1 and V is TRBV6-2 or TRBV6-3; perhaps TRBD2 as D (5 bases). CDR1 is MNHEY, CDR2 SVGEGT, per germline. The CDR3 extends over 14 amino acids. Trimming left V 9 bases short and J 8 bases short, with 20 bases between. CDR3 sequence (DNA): TGTGCCAGTAGACCCCCCGACCAGGAGGATGAGCAGTTCTTC. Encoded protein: CASRPPDQEDEQFF.

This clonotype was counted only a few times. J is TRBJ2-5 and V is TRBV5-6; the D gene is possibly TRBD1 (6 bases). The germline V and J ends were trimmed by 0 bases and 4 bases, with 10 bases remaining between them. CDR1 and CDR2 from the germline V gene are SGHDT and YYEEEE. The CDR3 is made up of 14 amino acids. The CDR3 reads CASSLATGTETQYF. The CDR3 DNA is TGTGCCAGCAGCTTGGCTACAGGGACAGAGACCCAGTACTTC. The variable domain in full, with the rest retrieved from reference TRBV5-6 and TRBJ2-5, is DAGVTQSPTHLIKTRGQQVTLRCSPKSGHDTVSWYQQALGQGPQFIFQYYEEEERQRGNFPDRFSGHQFPNYSSELNVNALLLGDSALYLCASSLATGTETQYFGPGTRLLVL.

CDR3 loop: CAISATSGRADEQFF. CDR3 DNA: TGTGCCATCAGTGCCACTAGCGGGAGGGCTGATGAGCAGTTCTTC. The gene calls are TRBV10-3 and TRBJ2-1; 13 nucleotides line up with TRBD2. This CDR3 contains 15 residues. The germline gives CDR1 ENHRY, CDR2 SYGVKD. Trimming removed 4 bases from V and 8 bases from J; junction bases left unmatched: 5.

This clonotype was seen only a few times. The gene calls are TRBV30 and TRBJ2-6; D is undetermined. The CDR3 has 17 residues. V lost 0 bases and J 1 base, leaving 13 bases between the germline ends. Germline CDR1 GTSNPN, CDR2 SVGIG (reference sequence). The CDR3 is CAWSVPRFASGANVLTF. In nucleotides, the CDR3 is TGTGCCTGGAGTGTACCGAGGTTTGCATCTGGGGCCAACGTCCTGACTTTC.

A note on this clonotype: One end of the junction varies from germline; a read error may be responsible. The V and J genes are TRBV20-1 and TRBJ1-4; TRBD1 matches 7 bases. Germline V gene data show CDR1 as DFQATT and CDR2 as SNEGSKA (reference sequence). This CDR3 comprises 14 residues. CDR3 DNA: TGCAGTGCTGGAGACAGGGCCGACTTGGAAAAACTGTTTTTT. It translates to CSAGDRADLEKLFF.

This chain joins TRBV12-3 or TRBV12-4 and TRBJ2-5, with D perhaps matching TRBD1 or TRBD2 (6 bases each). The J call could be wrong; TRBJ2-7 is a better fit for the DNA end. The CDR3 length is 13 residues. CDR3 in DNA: TGTGCCAGCAGTGGGGGGCTTATTTACGAGCAGTACTTC. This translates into CASSGGLIYEQYF.